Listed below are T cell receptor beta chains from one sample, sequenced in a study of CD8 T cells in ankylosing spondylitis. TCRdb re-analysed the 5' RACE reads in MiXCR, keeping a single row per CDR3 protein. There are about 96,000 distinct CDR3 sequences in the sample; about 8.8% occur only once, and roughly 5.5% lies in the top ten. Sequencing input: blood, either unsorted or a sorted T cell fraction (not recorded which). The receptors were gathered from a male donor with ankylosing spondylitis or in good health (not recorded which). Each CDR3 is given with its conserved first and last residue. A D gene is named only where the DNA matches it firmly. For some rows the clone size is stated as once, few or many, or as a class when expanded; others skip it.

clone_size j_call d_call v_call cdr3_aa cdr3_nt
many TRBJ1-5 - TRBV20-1 CSFRQGASNQPQHF TGCAGCTTTCGACAAGGGGCGAGCAATCAGCCCCAGCATTTT
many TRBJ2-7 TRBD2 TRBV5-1 CASSTGAGYEQYF TGCGCCAGCAGCACTGGAGCGGGGTACGAGCAGTACTTC
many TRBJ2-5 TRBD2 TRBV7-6 CASSERLAGWKETQYF TGTGCCAGCAGCGAGCGACTAGCGGGGTGGAAGGAGACCCAGTACTTC
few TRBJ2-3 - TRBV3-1 CASSQYQGVTDTQYF TGTGCCAGCAGCCAATACCAGGGTGTCACAGATACGCAGTATTTT
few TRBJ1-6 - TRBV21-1 CASSKEVASGNNSPLHF -
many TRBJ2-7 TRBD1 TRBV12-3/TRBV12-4 CASQLRQGLYEQYF TGTGCCAGCCAGTTACGACAGGGGCTATACGAGCAGTACTTC
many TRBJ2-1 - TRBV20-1 CSARVLGNHYNEQFF TGCAGTGCTAGGGTTCTAGGGAACCACTACAATGAGCAGTTCTTC
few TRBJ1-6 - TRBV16 CASSQYTASSYNSPLHF TGTGCCAGCAGCCAATATACCGCGAGCTCCTATAATTCACCCCTCCACTTT
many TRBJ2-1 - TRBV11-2 CASSFRGSGYYNEQFF TGTGCCAGCAGCTTCCGTGGTAGCGGATATTACAATGAGCAGTTCTTC
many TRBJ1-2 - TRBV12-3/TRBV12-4 CASSFPAENYGYTF TGTGCCAGCAGTTTTCCAGCAGAAAACTATGGCTACACCTTC
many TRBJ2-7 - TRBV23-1 CASTATVREQYF TGCGCCAGCACCGCGACAGTACGCGAGCAGTACTTC
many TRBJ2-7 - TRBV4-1 CASSQAGNSYEQYF TGCGCCAGCAGCCAAGCGGGAAACTCCTACGAGCAGTACTTC
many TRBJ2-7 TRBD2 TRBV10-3 CAISGLAELEQYF TGTGCCATCAGCGGACTAGCGGAACTCGAGCAGTACTTC
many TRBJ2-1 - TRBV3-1 CASSRRSRGGPYNEQFF TGTGCCAGCAGCCGGCGGTCCAGGGGTGGGCCCTACAATGAGCAGTTCTTC
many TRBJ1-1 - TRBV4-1 CASSQVTAGNTEAFF TGCGCCAGCAGCCAAGTCACAGCTGGGAACACTGAAGCTTTCTTT
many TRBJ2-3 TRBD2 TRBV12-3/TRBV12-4 CASSFVLAATDTQYF TGTGCCAGCAGTTTCGTGCTAGCGGCCACAGATACGCAGTATTTT
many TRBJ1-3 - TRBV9 CASSVETSGNTIYF TGTGCCAGCAGCGTAGAAACCTCTGGAAACACCATATATTTT
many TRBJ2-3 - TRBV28 CASSLPNKRHGKDTQYF TGTGCCAGCAGTCTGCCAAATAAGCGACACGGCAAAGATACGCAGTATTTT
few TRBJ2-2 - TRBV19 CASIGHNTGELFF TGTGCCAGTATCGGGCATAACACCGGGGAGCTGTTTTTT
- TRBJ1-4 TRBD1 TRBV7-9 CASSFPGGNEKLFF TGTGCCAGCAGCTTTCCAGGGGGGAATGAAAAACTGTTTTTT
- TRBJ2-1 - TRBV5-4 CASSWEGGGHSYNEQFF TGTGCCAGCAGCTGGGAAGGGGGGGGCCACTCCTACAATGAGCAGTTCTTC
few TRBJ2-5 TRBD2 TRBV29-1 CSVLTSGYGETQYF TGCAGCGTTCTGACTAGCGGCTATGGAGAGACCCAGTACTTC
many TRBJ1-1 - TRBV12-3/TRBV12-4 CASKPGSRDTEAFF TGTGCCAGCAAACCGGGATCGAGGGACACTGAAGCTTTCTTT
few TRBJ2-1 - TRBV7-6 CASSLDVARHNEQFF TGTGCCAGCAGCTTAGATGTCGCACGGCACAATGAGCAGTTCTTC
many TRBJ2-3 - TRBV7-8 CASSSEADTQYF TGTGCCAGCAGCTCGGAGGCAGATACGCAGTATTTT
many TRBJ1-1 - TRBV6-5 CASSYSAGLNTEAFF TGTGCCAGCAGTTACTCGGCAGGCTTGAACACTGAAGCTTTCTTT
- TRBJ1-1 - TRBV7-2 CASSLAPWGGLVTEAFF TGTGCCAGCAGCTTAGCGCCATGGGGGGGGCTCGTAACTGAAGCTTTCTTT
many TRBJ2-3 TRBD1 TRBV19 CASSLRTGLDTQYF TGTGCCAGTAGTCTAAGGACAGGTCTGGATACGCAGTATTTT
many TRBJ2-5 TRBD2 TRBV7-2 CASSLGGGETQYF TGTGCCAGCAGCTTGGGGGGGGGAGAGACCCAGTACTTC
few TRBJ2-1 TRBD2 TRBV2 CASSETGLSDEQFF TGTGCCAGCAGTGAAACGGGACTATCCGATGAGCAGTTCTTC
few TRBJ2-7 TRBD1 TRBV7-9 CASSLGQRYEQYF TGTGCCAGCAGCTTGGGACAGAGATACGAGCAGTACTTC
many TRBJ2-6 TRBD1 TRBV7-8 CASSYYTGNRGLSGANVLTF TGTGCCAGCAGCTACTACACCGGGAACAGGGGGCTGTCTGGGGCCAACGTCCTGACTTTC
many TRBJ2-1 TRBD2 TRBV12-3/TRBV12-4 CATSGGALYNEQFF TGTGCCACTAGCGGGGGGGCCCTTTACAATGAGCAGTTCTTC
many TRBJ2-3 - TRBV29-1 CSAVTSTDTQYF TGCAGCGCGGTGACTAGCACAGATACGCAGTATTTT
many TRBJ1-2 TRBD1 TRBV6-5 CASSFGQGIGGYTF TGTGCCAGCAGTTTCGGACAGGGTATTGGTGGCTACACCTTC
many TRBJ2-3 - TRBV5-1 CASSLGGLTDTQYF TGCGCCAGCAGCTTGGGGGGTCTCACAGATACGCAGTATTTT
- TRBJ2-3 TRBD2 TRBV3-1 CASTTTPAGPNTDTQYF TGTGCCAGCACCACCACCCCAGCGGGGCCCAACACAGATACGCAGTATTTT
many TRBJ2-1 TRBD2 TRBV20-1 CSAYGTSGVYEQFF TGCAGTGCTTACGGGACTAGCGGGGTCTATGAGCAGTTCTTC
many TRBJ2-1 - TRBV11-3 CASSLGGVEQFF TGTGCCAGCAGCTTAGGGGGGGTTGAGCAGTTCTTC
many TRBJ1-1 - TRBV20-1 CSARTHPFGGTEAFF TGCAGTGCTAGAACGCACCCGTTTGGGGGCACTGAAGCTTTCTTT
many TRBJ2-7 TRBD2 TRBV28 CASSSPKLLAGGPMAAYF TGTGCCAGCAGTTCCCCCAAATTACTAGCGGGGGGGCCCATGGCCGCGTACTTC
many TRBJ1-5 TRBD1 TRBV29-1 CSVQGGNQPQHF TGCAGCGTCCAGGGGGGCAATCAGCCCCAGCATTTT
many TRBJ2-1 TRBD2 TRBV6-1 CASSRGGADKDEQFF TGTGCCAGCAGTCGCGGGGGGGCCGATAAAGATGAGCAGTTCTTC
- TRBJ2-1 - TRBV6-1 CASRLGDSYNEQFF TGTGCCAGCAGACTAGGAGACTCCTACAATGAGCAGTTCTTC
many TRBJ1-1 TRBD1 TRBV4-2 CASSPGQGDPFTEAFF TGTGCCAGCAGCCCTGGACAGGGGGACCCGTTCACTGAAGCTTTCTTT
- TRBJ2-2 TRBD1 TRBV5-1 CASYSGTVDTGELFF TGCGCCAGCTACTCCGGGACAGTCGATACCGGGGAGCTGTTTTTT
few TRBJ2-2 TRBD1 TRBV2 CASSGQGLTGELFF TGTGCCAGCAGTGGACAGGGTCTAACCGGGGAGCTGTTTTTT
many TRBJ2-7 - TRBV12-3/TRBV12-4 CASSLYGGSTYEQYF TGTGCCAGCAGTCTGTATGGGGGCTCGACTTACGAGCAGTACTTC
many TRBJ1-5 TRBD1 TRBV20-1 CSATDRGKQPQHF TGCAGTGCGACGGACAGGGGAAAACAGCCCCAGCATTTT
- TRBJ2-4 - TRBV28 CASSLSPGANIQYF TGTGCCAGCAGTTTATCTCCAGGGGCGAACATTCAGTACTTC
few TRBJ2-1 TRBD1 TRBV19 CASSTGQVGYNEQFF TGTGCCAGTAGTACCGGACAGGTTGGCTACAATGAGCAGTTCTTC
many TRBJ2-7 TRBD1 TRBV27 CASAVRSGQDYEQYF TGTGCCAGCGCCGTAAGATCGGGACAGGACTACGAGCAGTACTTC
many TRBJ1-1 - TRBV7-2 CASSLRGNVANTEAFF TGTGCCAGCAGCTTACGGGGAAATGTGGCGAACACTGAAGCTTTCTTT
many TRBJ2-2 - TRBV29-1 CSVDQGGTGELFF TGCAGCGTTGACCAGGGGGGCACCGGGGAGCTGTTTTTT
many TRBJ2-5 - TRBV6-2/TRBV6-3 CASRRIDQETQYF TGTGCCAGCAGGCGCATAGACCAAGAGACCCAGTACTTC
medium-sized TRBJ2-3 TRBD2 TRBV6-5 CASSYWPQRGANTLSTDTQYF TGTGCCAGCAGTTACTGGCCCCAGCGGGGGGCAAACACTCTTAGCACAGATACGCAGTATTTT
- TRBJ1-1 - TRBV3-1 CASSQGGSYTEAFF TGTGCCAGCAGCCAAGGAGGTTCTTACACTGAAGCTTTCTTT
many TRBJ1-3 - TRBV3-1 CASSQPDTGPNTIYF TGTGCCAGCAGCCAACCGGATACAGGTCCAAACACCATATATTTT